Listed here is a single T cell receptor beta chain. Antigen unknown. Germline is not matched at one junction end, which may reflect a read error. Sequencing used immunoSEQ multiplex PCR; TCRdb keeps in-frame clones, though not all of them. The sample contains about 70,000 clones, roughly 84% of which appear only once. The data belong to a study of graft-versus-host responses after intestinal transplantation. On the study more broadly: Once they had received anti-thymocyte globulin induction, all recipients took tacrolimus and steroids for approximately 3 years.

The CDR3 length is 15 residues. Germline CDR1 SGHDT, CDR2 YYEEEE. Broader study findings: Early post-transplant falls in HvG clones accompanied the peak levels of circulating GvH clones. Some GvH clones appeared in ileal mucosa or blood before recipient bone marrow. High graft-versus-host to host-versus-graft clonal ratios were found in allografts of patients who had graft-donor T cell macrochimerism.

The receptor was derived from a human donor who was the organ donor for an intestinal transplant. The chain uses TRBV5-6 and TRBJ1-2; unclear D gene. The sequenced sample was unstimulated CD4+ T cells sorted from spleen or lymph node cells, obtained before transplant. CDR3 sequence (DNA): TGTGCCAACAGCTTGGAGTGGGCGACACACTATGGCTACACCTTC. Amino acid sequence: CANSLEWATHYGYTF.